A single T cell receptor (beta chain) is shown here with its context. Its antigen remains unknown. This specimen comes from a study of T cells after yellow fever vaccination. Study-level points and caveats: The secondary response was weaker but peaked faster, day 5 versus 15. Contamination by abundant bulk-population clonotypes could be present in FACS-sorted repertoires. Most clones from primary vaccination resurfaced after the booster (nearly 97% CD4, around 89% CD8).

TCRdb ran MiXCR on the 5' RACE reads and lists one entry per CDR3 protein. The table includes 500,000 to 550,000 distinct CDR3 sequences, about a fifth detected once. Germline loops: CDR1 KGHDR, CDR2 SFDVKD. The CDR3 runs to 15 residues. Trimming shortened V by 1 base and J by 0 bases, and 7 bases separated the two germline ends. The chain joins TRBV24-1 to TRBJ2-3; D is unresolved. The source was PBMCs, collected 20 to 25 days after the first yellow fever vaccination. The source of this sequence is a man aged 18-30 years who received the YFV17D yellow fever vaccine. The CDR3 here is CATSDFRISTDTQYF. Written as DNA, the CDR3 is TGTGCCACCAGTGATTTCAGGATTAGCACAGATACGCAGTATTTT.